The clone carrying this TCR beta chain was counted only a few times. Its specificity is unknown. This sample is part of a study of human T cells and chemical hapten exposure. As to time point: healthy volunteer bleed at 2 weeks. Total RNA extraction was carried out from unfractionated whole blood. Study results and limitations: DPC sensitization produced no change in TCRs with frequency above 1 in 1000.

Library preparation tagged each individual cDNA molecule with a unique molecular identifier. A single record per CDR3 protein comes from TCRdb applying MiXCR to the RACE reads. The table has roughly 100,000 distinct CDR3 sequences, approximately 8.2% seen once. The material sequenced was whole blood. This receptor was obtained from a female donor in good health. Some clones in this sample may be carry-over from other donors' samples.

Here the CDR3 reads CSAGLAGSYNEQFF. Here the CDR3 DNA reads TGCAGTGCTGGACTAGCGGGCTCCTACAATGAGCAGTTCTTC. The gene calls are TRBV20-1 and TRBJ2-1; 11 bases are a match to TRBD2. The V and J ends lost 5 bases and 0 bases, in that order; junction bases with no gene match: 0. Germline V lookup: CDR1 DFQATT, CDR2 SNEGSKA (reference sequence). This CDR3 is 14 amino acids long.